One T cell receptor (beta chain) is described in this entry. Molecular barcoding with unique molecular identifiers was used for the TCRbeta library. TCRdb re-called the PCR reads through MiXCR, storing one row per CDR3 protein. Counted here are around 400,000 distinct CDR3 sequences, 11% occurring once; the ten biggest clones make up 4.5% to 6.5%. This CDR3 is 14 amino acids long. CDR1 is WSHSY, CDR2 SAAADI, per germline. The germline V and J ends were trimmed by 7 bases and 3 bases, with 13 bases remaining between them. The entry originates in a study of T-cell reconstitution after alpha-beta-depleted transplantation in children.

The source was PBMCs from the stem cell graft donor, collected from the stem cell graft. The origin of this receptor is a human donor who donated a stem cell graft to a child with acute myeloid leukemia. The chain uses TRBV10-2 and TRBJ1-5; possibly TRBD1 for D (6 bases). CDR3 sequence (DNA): TGCGCCAGCACTCAAGGACAGTTCAATCAGCCCCAGCATTTT. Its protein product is CASTQGQFNQPQHF.